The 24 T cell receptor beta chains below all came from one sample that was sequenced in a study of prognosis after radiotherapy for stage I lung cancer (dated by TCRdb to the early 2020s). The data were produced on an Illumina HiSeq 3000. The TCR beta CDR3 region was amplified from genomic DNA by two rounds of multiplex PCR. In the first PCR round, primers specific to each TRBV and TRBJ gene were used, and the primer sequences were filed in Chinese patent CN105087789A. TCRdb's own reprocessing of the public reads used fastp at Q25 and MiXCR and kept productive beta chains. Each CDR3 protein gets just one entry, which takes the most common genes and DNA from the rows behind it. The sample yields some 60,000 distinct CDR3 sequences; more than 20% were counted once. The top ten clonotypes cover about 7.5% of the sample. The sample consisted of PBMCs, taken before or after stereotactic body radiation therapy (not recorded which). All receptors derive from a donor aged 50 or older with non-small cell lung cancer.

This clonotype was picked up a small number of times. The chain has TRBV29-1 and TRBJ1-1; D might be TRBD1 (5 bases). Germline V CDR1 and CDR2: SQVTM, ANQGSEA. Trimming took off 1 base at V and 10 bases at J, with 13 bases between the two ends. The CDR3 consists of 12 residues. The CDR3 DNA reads TGCAGCGTTGAAGGGGGGGTACAGGTAGCTTTCTTT. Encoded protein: CSVEGGVQVAFF.

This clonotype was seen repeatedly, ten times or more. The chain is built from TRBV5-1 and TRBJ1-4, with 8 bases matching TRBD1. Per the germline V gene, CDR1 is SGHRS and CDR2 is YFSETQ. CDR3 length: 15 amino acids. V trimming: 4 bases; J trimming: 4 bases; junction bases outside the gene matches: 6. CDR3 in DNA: TGCGCCAGCAGCGCCGGACAGGGTTATAATGAAAAACTGTTTTTT. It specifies CASSAGQGYNEKLFF. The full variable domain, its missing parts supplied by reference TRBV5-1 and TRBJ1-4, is KAGVTQTPRYLIKTRGQQVTLSCSPISGHRSVSWYQQTPGQGLQFLFEYFSETQRNKGNFPGRFSGRQFSNSRSEMNVSTLELGDSALYLCASSAGQGYNEKLFFGSGTQLSVL.

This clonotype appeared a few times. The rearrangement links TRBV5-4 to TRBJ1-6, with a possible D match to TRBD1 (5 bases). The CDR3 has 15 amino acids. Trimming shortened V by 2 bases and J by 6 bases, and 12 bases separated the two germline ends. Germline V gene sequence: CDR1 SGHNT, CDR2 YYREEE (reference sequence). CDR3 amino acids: CASSFQGRPNSPLHF. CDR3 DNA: TGTGCCAGCAGCTTTCAGGGAAGACCTAATTCACCCCTCCACTTT. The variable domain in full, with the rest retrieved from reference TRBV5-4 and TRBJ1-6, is ETGVTQSPTHLIKTRGQQVTLRCSSQSGHNTVSWYQQALGQGPQFIFQYYREEENGRGNFPPRFSGLQFPNYSSELNVNALELDDSALYLCASSFQGRPNSPLHFGNGTRLTVT.

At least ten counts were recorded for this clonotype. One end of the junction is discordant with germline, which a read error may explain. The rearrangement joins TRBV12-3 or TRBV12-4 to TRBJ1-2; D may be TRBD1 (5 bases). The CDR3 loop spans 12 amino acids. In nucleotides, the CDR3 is TGTGCCAGCAGTGATAGGGGATATGTTTCGGCCTTC. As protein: CASSDRGYVSAF.

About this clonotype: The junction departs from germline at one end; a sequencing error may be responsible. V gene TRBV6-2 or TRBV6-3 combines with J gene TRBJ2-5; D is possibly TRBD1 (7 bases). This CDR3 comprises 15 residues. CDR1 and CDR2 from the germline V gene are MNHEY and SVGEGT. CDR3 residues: CASSNSRGGGETKYF. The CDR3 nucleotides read TGTGCCAGCAGTAACTCTAGAGGGGGCGGGGAGACCAAGTACTTC.

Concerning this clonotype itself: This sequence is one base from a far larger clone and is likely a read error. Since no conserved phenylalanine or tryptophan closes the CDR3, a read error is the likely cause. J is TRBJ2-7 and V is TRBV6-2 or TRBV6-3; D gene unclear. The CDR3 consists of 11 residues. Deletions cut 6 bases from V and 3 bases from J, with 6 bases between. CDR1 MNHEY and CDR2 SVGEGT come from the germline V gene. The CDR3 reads CASRNIYEQYL. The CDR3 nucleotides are TGTGCCAGCAGAAACATCTACGAGCAGTACCTC.

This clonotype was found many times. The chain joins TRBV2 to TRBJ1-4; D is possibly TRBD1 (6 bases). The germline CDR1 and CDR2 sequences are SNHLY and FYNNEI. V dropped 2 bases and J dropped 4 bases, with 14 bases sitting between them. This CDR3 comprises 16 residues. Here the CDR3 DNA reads TGTGCCAGCAGTGAATTTACACAGGGACTTAATGAAAAACTGTTTTTT. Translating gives CASSEFTQGLNEKLFF.

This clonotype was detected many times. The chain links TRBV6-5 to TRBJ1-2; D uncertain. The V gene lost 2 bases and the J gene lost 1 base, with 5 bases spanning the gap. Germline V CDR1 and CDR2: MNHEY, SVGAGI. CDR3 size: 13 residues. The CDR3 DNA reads TGTGCCAGCAGTTACGACGGTAACTATGGCTACACCTTC. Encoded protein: CASSYDGNYGYTF.

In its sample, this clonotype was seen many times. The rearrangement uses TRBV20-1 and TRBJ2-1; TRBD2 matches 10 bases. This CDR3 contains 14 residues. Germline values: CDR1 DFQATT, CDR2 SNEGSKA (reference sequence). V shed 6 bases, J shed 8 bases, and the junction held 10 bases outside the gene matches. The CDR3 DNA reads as TGCAGTGCAACCCTTAGCGGGGGGCTCCATGAGCAGTTCTTC. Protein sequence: CSATLSGGLHEQFF.

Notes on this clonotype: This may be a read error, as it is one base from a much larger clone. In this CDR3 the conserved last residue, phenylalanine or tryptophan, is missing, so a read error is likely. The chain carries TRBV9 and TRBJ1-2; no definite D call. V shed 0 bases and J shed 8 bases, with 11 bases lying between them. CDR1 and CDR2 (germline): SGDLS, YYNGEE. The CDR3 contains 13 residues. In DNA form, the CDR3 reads TGTGCCAGCAGCGTAGACCCTTCGGAGGGCTACACCTCC. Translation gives CASSVDPSEGYTS.

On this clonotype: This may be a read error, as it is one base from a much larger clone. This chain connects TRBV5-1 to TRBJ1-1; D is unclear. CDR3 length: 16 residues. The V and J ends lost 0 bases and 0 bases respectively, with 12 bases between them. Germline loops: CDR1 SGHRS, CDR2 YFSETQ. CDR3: CASSLGPLQMNTEAFF. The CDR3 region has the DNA TGCGCCAGCAGCTTGGGGCCCCTACAAATGAACACTGAAGCTTTCTTT.

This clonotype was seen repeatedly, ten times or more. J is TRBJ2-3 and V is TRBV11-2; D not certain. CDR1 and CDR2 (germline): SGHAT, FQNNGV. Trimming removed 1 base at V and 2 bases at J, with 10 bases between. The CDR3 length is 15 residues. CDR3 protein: CASSLGLSDTDTQYF. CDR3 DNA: TGTGCCAGCAGCTTAGGGTTGTCAGACACAGATACGCAGTATTTT.

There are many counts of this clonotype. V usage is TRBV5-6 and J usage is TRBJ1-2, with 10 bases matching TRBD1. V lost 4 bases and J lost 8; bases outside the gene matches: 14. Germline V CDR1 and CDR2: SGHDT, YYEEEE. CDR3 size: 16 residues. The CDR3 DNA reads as TGTGCCAGCAGCCAAAGAATGACAGGGGGCGCGCAGGGCTACACCTTC. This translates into CASSQRMTGGAQGYTF.

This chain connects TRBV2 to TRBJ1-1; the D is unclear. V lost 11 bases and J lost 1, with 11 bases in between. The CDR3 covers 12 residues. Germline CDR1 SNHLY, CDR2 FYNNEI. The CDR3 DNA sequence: TGTGCCTCAAGGGAGACGAACACTGAAGCTTTCTTT. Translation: CASRETNTEAFF.

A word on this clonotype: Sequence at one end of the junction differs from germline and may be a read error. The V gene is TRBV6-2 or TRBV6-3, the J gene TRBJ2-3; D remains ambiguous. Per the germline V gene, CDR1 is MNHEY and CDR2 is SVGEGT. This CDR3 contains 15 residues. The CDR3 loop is CAGSYLGMSTNTQYF. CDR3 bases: TGTGCCGGCAGTTATTTAGGGATGAGCACAAATACGCAGTATTTT.

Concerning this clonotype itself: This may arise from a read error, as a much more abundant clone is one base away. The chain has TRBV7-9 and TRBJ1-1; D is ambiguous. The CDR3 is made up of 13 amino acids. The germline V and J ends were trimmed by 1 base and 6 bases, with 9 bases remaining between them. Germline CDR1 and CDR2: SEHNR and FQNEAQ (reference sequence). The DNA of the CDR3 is TGTGCCAGCAGCTTAGATAAGGGCCCTGAAGCTTTCTTT. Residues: CASSLDKGPEAFF.

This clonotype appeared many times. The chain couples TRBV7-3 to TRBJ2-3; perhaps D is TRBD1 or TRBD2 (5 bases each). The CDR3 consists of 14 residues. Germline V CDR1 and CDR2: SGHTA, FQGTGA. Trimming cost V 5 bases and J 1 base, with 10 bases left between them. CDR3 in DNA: TGTGCCAGCAGCCCCGGGGCGGGCACAGATACGCAGTATTTT. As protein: CASSPGAGTDTQYF.

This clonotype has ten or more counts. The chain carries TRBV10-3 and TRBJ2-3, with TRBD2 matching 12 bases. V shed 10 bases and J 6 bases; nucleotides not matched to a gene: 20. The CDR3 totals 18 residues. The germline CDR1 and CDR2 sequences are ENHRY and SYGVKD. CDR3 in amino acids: CATKDRKASGGAPDTQYF. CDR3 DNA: TGTGCCACCAAGGACCGGAAGGCTAGCGGGGGGGCCCCCGATACGCAGTATTTT.

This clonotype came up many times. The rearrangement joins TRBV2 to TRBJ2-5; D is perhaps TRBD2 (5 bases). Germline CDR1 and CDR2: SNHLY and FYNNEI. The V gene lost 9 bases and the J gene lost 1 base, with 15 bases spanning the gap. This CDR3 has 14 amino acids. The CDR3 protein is CARGDVPPQETQYF. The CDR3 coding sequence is TGTGCCAGGGGAGACGTACCCCCCCAAGAGACCCAGTACTTC.

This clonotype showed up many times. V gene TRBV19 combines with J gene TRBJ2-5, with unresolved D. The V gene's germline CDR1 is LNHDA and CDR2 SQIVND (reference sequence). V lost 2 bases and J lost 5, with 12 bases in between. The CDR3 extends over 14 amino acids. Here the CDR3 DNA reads TGTGCCAGTAGTATATGGCAAGGCCGGGAGACCCAGTACTTC. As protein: CASSIWQGRETQYF.

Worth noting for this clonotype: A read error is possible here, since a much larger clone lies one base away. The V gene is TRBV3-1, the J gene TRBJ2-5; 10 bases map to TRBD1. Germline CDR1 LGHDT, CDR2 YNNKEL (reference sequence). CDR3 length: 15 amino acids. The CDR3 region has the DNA TGTGCCAGCATCCAAGGGACAGGGGAGCTAGAGACCCAGTACTTC. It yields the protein CASIQGTGELETQYF.

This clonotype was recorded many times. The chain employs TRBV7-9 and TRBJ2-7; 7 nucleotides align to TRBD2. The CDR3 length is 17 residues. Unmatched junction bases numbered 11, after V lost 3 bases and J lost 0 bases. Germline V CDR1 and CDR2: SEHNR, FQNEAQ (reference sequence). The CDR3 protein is CASSFPAGYPSSYEQYF. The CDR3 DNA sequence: TGTGCCAGCAGCTTTCCAGCGGGGTACCCGAGCTCCTACGAGCAGTACTTC.

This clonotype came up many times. CDR3 sequence (DNA): TGTGCCAGCAGCCAAGATAGGGGCCTCGCAGATACGCAGTATTTT. Translated: CASSQDRGLADTQYF. J is TRBJ2-3 and V is TRBV4-2, with D perhaps TRBD1 (5 bases). Germline V CDR1 and CDR2: LGHNA, YNFKEQ. CDR3 size: 15 residues. V lost 0 bases and J lost 4, with 11 bases in between.

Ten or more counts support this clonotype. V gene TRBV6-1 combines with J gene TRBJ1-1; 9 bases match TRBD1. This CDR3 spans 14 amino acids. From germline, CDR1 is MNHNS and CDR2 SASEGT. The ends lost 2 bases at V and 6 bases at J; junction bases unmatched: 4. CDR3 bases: TGTGCCAGCAGTGAAACCGGGACAGGGTCTGAAGCTTTCTTT. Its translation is CASSETGTGSEAFF.